A selection of T cell receptor beta chains follows, all from one sample in a study of blood T cell repertoires in COVID-19. Using immunoSEQ multiplex PCR, the repertoire was profiled, and TCRdb retains in-frame clones only, with some absent. The sample includes 210,000 or so clones, approximately 87% of them seen just once. The sample consisted of peripheral blood. These receptors were taken from a woman between 45 and 65 years old with acute or convalescent COVID-19. The CDR3 runs from the conserved cysteine through the conserved F or W. A D gene is named only where the DNA matches it firmly. The size field is filled for only some rows; it gives once, few, many or a size class.

NA | TRBJ1-1 | TRBD1 | TRBV27 | TGTGCCAGCAGTTTATCCGGGACAGACGAAGCTTTCTTT | CASSLSGTDEAFF
NA | TRBJ1-1 | TRBD1 | TRBV5-1 | TGCGCCAGCAGCTCGGACAGGCACAACACTGAAGCTTTCTTT | CASSSDRHNTEAFF
NA | TRBJ1-2 | TRBD1 | TRBV6-6 | TGTGCCAGCAGTTATCTCATCGGACAGGACTACACCTTC | CASSYLIGQDYTF
once | TRBJ2-1 | TRBD2 | TRBV18 | TGTGCCAGCTCACCCCTAGGTAGCGGGATTTACAATGAGCAGTTCTTC | CASSPLGSGIYNEQFF
few | TRBJ1-1 | NA | TRBV3-1/TRBV3-2 | TGTGCCAGCAGCCAAGGTCCTACAGGTATGGAAGCTTTCTTT | CASSQGPTGMEAFF
few | TRBJ2-1 | TRBD2 | TRBV5-1 | TGCGCCAGCAGCCCAGGACTAGCGGATCCCTACAATGAGCAGTTCTTC | CASSPGLADPYNEQFF
NA | TRBJ2-3 | TRBD2 | TRBV15 | TGTGCCACCAGCAGAGAGTCGGGGGGAGGAGATACGCAGTATTTT | CATSRESGGGDTQYF
NA | TRBJ1-5 | NA | TRBV5-5 | TGTGCCAGCAGCTTGGAGGGGGGGGGCAATCAGCCCCAGCATTTT | CASSLEGGGNQPQHF
NA | TRBJ1-1 | NA | TRBV7-2 | TGTGCCAGCAGTCCGACAGCTATGAACACTGAAGCTTTCTTT | CASSPTAMNTEAFF
NA | TRBJ1-1 | NA | TRBV4-2 | TGTGCCAGCAGCCCGGAGGGGGGGCCGGCTGAAGCTTTCTTT | CASSPEGGPAEAFF
few | TRBJ1-6 | NA | TRBV6-2/TRBV6-3 | TGTGCCAGCAGTTACCCTTCCACCCCGGAGGATTCACCCCTCCACTTT | CASSYPSTPEDSPLHF